In this sample, the clone carrying this T cell receptor beta chain turned up many times. Antigen unknown. These data originate in a study of human T cells and chemical hapten exposure. Overall study findings and caveats: Correlating positively with patch test score were the PT1 expanded TCR counts. The formation of large CDR3 similarity clusters by expanded TCRs significantly exceeded that of controls. TCRs exceeding 1 in 1000 frequency stayed unchanged with DPC sensitization.

Per the original methods: There were a median of around 96,000 TCRs per sample, with a range from roughly 20,000 to 700,000. TCRdb reanalysed the RACE reads using MiXCR and keeps one entry per CDR3 protein. TCRdb assigned the V and J calls; the authors' analysis was not used. This sample yields approximately 370,000 distinct CDR3 sequences, of which over 5% are seen a single time; 7% to 10% belongs to the top ten. This CDR3 is built from 15 residues. CDR1 and CDR2 (germline): SEHNR, FQNEAQ (reference sequence). V was pared by 6 bases and J by 5 bases, with 16 bases between. The time point was: pre-sensitization, week 0. Treatment described: therapeutic diphenylcyclopropenone sensitization with weekly scalp DPC.

This chain joins TRBV7-9 and TRBJ1-4; D gene unclear. The receptor was derived from a woman younger than 35 with alopecia areata. Some clones in this sample may be carry-over from other donors' samples. This specimen consisted of whole blood, obtained in connection with sensitization to the hapten diphenylcyclopropenone (DPC). CDR3 sequence (DNA): TGTGCCAGCAGATTGAACAGTGGCGAAAATGAAAAACTGTTTTTT. It yields the protein CASRLNSGENEKLFF.